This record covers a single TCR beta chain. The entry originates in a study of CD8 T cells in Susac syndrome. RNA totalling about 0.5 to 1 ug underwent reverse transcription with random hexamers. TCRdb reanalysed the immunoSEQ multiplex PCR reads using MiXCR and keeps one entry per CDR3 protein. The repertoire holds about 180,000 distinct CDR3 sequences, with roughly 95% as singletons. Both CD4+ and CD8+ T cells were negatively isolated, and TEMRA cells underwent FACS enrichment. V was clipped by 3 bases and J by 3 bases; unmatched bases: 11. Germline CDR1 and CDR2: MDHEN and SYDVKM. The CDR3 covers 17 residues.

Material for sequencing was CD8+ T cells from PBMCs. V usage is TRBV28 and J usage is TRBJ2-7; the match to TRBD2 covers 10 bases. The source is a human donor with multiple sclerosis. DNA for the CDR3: TGTGCCAGCAGTTTGAGGGGCTTCGGGACTAGCGACTACGAGCAGTACTTC. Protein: CASSLRGFGTSDYEQYF.